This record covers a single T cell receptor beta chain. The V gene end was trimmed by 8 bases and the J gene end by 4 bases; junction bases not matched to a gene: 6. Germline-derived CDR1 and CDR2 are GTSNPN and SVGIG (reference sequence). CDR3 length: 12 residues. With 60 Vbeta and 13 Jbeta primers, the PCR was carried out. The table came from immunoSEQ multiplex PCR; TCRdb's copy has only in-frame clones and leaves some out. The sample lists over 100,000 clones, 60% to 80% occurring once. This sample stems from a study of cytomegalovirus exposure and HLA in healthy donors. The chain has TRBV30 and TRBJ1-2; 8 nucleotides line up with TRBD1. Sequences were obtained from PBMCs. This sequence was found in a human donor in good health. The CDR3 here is CARDRRGYGYTF. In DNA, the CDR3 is TGTGCCCGGGACAGGAGGGGCTATGGCTACACCTTC.